The 20 T cell receptor beta chains listed next were all sequenced from one sample in a study of response to subunit inactivated influenza vaccine. TCRdb itself ran the RT-PCR reads through MiXCR, one entry per CDR3 protein. This table has approximately 160,000 distinct CDR3 sequences, 9.5% to 12% appearing once. The sample in question was CD8+ T cells sorted from PBMCs, obtained about 24 months after vaccination. The receptor source for this set is a man aged 50-75 years who received an inactivated influenza vaccine.

CDR3 loop: CASSHRLAGSTDTQYF. Here the CDR3 DNA reads TGTGCCAGCAGCCACCGACTAGCGGGGAGCACAGATACGCAGTATTTT. The chain employs TRBV14 and TRBJ2-3; 11 bases line up with TRBD2. Trimming at V came to 3 bases and at J to 0 bases, leaving 2 bases not matched to a gene. Germline CDR1 reads SGHDN; CDR2 reads FVKESK. There are 16 residues in the CDR3.

The V call is TRBV6-5, the J call TRBJ2-7, with TRBD2 identical over 9 bases. J gave up 2 bases and V 2 bases, and 10 bases lay outside the gene matches. The CDR3 loop spans 17 amino acids. Germline lookup yields CDR1 MNHEY and CDR2 SVGAGI. The CDR3 DNA reads as TGTGCCAGCAGTTACCGTCTCGGCGGGAGGGTTCCCTACGAGCAGTACTTC. Translating it yields CASSYRLGGRVPYEQYF.

This clonotype was counted ten times or more. This chain links TRBV4-3 with TRBJ2-1, with 16 nucleotides matching TRBD2. The junction had 6 bases not matched to a gene; V was cut back by 4 bases and J by 12 bases. The germline V gene has CDR1 LGHNA and CDR2 YSLEER. The CDR3 consists of 15 residues. The CDR3 sequence: CASSPGTSGRVGQFF. DNA of the CDR3: TGCGCCAGCAGCCCGGGGACTAGCGGGAGGGTGGGGCAGTTCTTC.

The chain links TRBV20-1 to TRBJ2-3; 9 bases match TRBD2. Unmatched junction bases numbered 6, after V lost 0 bases and J lost 2 bases. In germline, CDR1 is DFQATT, CDR2 SNEGSKA (reference sequence). This CDR3 is 16 amino acids long. The CDR3 sequence: CSARDPLAGYTDTQYF. DNA of the CDR3: TGCAGTGCTAGAGATCCCCTAGCGGGATACACAGATACGCAGTATTTT.

The rearrangement links TRBV5-1 to TRBJ2-4, with TRBD2 identical over 13 bases. This CDR3 comprises 20 residues. CDR1 SGHRS and CDR2 YFSETQ come from the germline V gene. J gave up 1 base and V 4 bases, and 14 bases lay outside the gene matches. CDR3 region: CASSLQTSGRMKAAKNIQYF. The CDR3 nucleotides are TGCGCCAGCAGCCTTCAGACTAGCGGGAGGATGAAAGCCGCCAAAAACATTCAGTACTTC.

The CDR3 DNA sequence: TGCGCCAGCAGCCAAGCGCCCCTCGGGGAGACCCAGTACTTC. This codes for CASSQAPLGETQYF. This chain joins TRBV4-1 and TRBJ2-5; the D is unclear. Germline CDR1 and CDR2: MGHRA and YSYEKL. The CDR3 extends over 14 amino acids. V gave up 1 base and J gave up 5 bases, with 11 bases separating them.

This clonotype was recorded a few times. The chain couples TRBV9 to TRBJ2-3, with 12 bases matching TRBD2. The V gene's germline CDR1 is SGDLS and CDR2 YYNGEE. V was pared by 4 bases and J by 2 bases, with 5 bases of the junction left unmatched. The CDR3 runs 16 residues. CDR3 amino acids: CASSPGTSGFTDTQYF. As DNA, the CDR3 is TGTGCCAGCAGCCCCGGGACTAGCGGGTTCACAGATACGCAGTATTTT. The complete variable domain, with remaining parts taken from reference TRBV9 and TRBJ2-3, reads DSGVTQTPKHLITATGQRVTLRCSPRSGDLSVYWYQQSLDQGLQFLIQYYNGEERAKGNILERFSAQQFPDLHSELNLSSLELGDSALYFCASSPGTSGFTDTQYFGPGTRLTVL.

This clonotype was detected only a few times. The chain recombines TRBV6-2 or TRBV6-3 with TRBJ2-2, with no clear D. Germline lookup yields CDR1 MNHEY and CDR2 SVGEGT. This CDR3 contains 14 residues. V was cut by 0 bases and J by 6 bases, with 8 bases left in between. The CDR3 spells CASSYSPSAGELFF. The CDR3 nucleotides read TGTGCCAGCAGTTACTCCCCTTCGGCCGGGGAGCTGTTTTTT.

The sample holds a few counts of this clonotype. CDR3 nucleotide sequence: TGCGCCAGCAGCAACGCGGGAGGGCCCTACGAGCAGTACTTC. Protein product: CASSNAGGPYEQYF. The rearrangement joins TRBV5-1 to TRBJ2-7, with 9 bases lining up with TRBD2. V was pared by 4 bases and J by 2 bases, with 4 bases of the junction left unmatched. The CDR3 has 14 amino acids. CDR1 and CDR2 from the germline V gene are SGHRS and YFSETQ.

This clonotype was seen many times. This rearrangement joins TRBV24-1 to TRBJ2-2; TRBD1 aligns across 8 bases. Germline V gene lookup returns CDR1 KGHDR and CDR2 SFDVKD. The CDR3 sequence is 16 residues long. J gave up 3 bases and V 4 bases, and 6 bases lay outside the gene matches. The CDR3 nucleotides are TGTGCCACCAGTGAACGCGGGACAGGATACACCGGGGAGCTGTTTTTT. It translates to CATSERGTGYTGELFF.

The chain couples TRBV27 to TRBJ2-7, with D perhaps matching TRBD1 or TRBD2 (5 bases each). This CDR3 is 16 amino acids long. Germline loops: CDR1 MNHEY, CDR2 SMNVEV (reference sequence). V gave up 5 bases and J gave up 2 bases, with 19 bases separating them. CDR3 sequence reads: CASSPSSGQQAYEQYF. The DNA for the CDR3 is TGTGCCAGCAGTCCTAGTTCGGGGCAACAGGCCTACGAGCAGTACTTC.

The rearrangement uses TRBV20-1 and TRBJ1-1; D gene uncertain. The V gene's germline CDR1 is DFQATT and CDR2 SNEGSKA (reference sequence). The length of the CDR3 is 13 residues. Trimming took 6 bases from V and 1 from J, leaving 12 bases between them. CDR3 sequence reads: CSAGRGPNTEAFF. CDR3 sequence (DNA): TGCAGTGCAGGCCGAGGGCCGAACACTGAAGCTTTCTTT.

This clonotype was found many times. CDR3 bases: TGTGCCACCAGTGAAGGGCGAGGGGCACCCGGGGAGCTGTTTTTT. This encodes CATSEGRGAPGELFF. This chain joins TRBV24-1 and TRBJ2-2; perhaps D is TRBD1 or TRBD2 (5 bases each). This CDR3 has 15 amino acids. Germline values: CDR1 KGHDR, CDR2 SFDVKD. V was clipped by 4 bases and J by 6 bases, with 14 bases between them.

This clonotype was found many times. The rearrangement uses TRBV11-2 and TRBJ2-4; 7 nucleotides match TRBD1. The CDR3 is made up of 15 amino acids. Germline V gene sequence: CDR1 SGHAT, CDR2 FQNNGV. V lost 6 bases, J lost 3 bases, and 8 bases stayed unmatched. Here the CDR3 reads CASRLPRDSKNIQYF. CDR3 bases: TGTGCCAGCAGACTTCCCCGGGACAGCAAAAACATTCAGTACTTC.

As regards this clonotype: The germline gene is not matched at one end of the junction; a read error may be the cause. This chain uses TRBV5-6 with TRBJ2-7; the match to TRBD1 covers 12 bases. CDR3 length: 14 residues. Germline CDR1 reads SGHDT; CDR2 reads YYEEEE. The CDR3 DNA reads as TGTGCCAGCAGCTCGGGACAGGGGGCCTACGAGCAGAACTTC. Its protein is CASSSGQGAYEQNF.

The rearrangement links TRBV27 to TRBJ2-1; 7 nucleotides align to TRBD2. The CDR3 extends over 16 amino acids. The germline V gene encodes CDR1 MNHEY and CDR2 SMNVEV (reference sequence). V lost 3 bases, J lost 1 base, and 6 bases stayed unmatched. The CDR3 region is CASSFLGGNSYNEQFF. The CDR3 DNA reads as TGTGCCAGCAGTTTTCTCGGGGGGAATTCCTACAATGAGCAGTTCTTC.

This chain's CDR3 is CASSLSAGGTDTQYF. The CDR3 coding sequence is TGTGCCAGCAGTTTATCAGCGGGAGGCACAGATACGCAGTATTTT. The chain carries TRBV27 and TRBJ2-3; 8 bases align to TRBD2. CDR3 length equals 15 residues. Losses at the gene ends were 0 bases for V and 1 base for J; bases not matched to a gene: 0. Germline loops: CDR1 MNHEY, CDR2 SMNVEV (reference sequence).

V is TRBV12-3 or TRBV12-4 and J is TRBJ2-2; D not certain. The CDR3 is 19 residues long. The germline V and J ends were trimmed by 3 bases and 0 bases, with 20 bases remaining between them. As DNA, the CDR3 is TGTGCCAGCAGTTTCCCATGGCTAGATTCCTTAGCGAACACCGGGGAGCTGTTTTTT. Translation: CASSFPWLDSLANTGELFF.

This chain connects TRBV4-3 to TRBJ1-4; D not resolved. Germline assignment: CDR1 LGHNA and CDR2 YSLEER. CDR3 length: 16 residues. The germline V and J ends were trimmed by 1 base and 0 bases, with 9 bases remaining between them. The CDR3 region is CASSQGVAATNEKLFF. CDR3 nucleotide sequence: TGCGCCAGCAGCCAAGGGGTGGCCGCAACTAATGAAAAACTGTTTTTT.

CDR3 coding DNA: TGTGCCAGCTACAGCATTTACAATGAGCAGTTCTTC. Translation: CASYSIYNEQFF. The rearrangement uses TRBV28 and TRBJ2-1; D gene ambiguous. The CDR3 contains 12 residues. V was pared by 8 bases and J by 4 bases, with 9 bases between. The germline V gene has CDR1 MDHEN and CDR2 SYDVKM.